This TCR beta chain came from a study of T cell clones after liver transplantation. Study-level information: Subjects received no induction therapy and standard immunosuppression until randomization at 12-24 months post-transplant.

CDR1 is SGDLS, CDR2 YYNGEE, per germline. CDR3 length: 15 residues. V lost 3 bases to trimming and J lost 6 bases, with 15 bases between them. Findings and caveats of the study: In a couple of subjects, few donor cells limited the measurable donor-reactive repertoire.

Sequenced by immunoSEQ multiplex PCR; TCRdb stores in-frame clones only, minus some. The sample yields tens of thousands of clones, roughly 92% seen once. With regard to this clone: Its specificity is unknown.

The sample was CD4+ T cells from blood, taken less than 27 months after liver transplant. This sequence joins TRBV9 and TRBJ1-4; D possibly corresponds to TRBD1 (5 bases). The source of this sequence is a human patient who received a liver transplant. Some T cells may be supplied by the graft donor. CDR3 sequence reads: CASSERGRKDEKLFF. CDR3 DNA sequence: TGTGCCAGCAGCGAGAGGGGCCGGAAAGATGAAAAACTGTTTTTT.